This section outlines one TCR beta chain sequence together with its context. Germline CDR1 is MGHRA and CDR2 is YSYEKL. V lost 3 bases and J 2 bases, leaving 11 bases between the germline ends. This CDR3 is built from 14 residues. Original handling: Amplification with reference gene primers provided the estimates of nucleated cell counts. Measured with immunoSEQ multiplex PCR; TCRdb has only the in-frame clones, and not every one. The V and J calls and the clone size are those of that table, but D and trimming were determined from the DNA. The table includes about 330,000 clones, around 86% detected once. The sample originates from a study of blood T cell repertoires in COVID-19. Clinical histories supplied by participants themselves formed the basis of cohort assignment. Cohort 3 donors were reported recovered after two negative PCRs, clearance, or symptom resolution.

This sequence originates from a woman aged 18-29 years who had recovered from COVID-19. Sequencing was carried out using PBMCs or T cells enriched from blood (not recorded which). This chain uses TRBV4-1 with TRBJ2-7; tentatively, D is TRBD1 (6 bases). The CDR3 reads CASSHGDTPYEQYF. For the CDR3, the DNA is TGCGCCAGCAGCCATGGGGACACCCCCTACGAGCAGTACTTC.